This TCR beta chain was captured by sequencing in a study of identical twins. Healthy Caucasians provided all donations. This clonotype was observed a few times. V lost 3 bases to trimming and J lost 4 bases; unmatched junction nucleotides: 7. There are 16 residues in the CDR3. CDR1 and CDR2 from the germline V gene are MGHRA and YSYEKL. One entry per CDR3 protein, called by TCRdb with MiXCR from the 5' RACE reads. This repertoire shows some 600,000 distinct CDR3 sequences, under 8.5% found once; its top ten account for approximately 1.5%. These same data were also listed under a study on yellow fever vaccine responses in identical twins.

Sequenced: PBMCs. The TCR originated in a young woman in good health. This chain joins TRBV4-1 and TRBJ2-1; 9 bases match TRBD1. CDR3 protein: CASSHRDRARYNEQFF. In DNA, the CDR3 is TGCGCCAGCAGCCACCGGGACAGGGCCCGATACAATGAGCAGTTCTTC.